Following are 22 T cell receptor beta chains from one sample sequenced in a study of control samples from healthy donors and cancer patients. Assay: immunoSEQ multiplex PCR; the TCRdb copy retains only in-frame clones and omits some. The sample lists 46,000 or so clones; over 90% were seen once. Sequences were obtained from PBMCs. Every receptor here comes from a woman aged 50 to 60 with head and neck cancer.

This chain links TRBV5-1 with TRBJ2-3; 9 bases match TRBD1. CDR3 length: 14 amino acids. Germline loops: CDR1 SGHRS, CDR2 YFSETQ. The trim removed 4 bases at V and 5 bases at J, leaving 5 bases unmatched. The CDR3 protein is CASSEGTGRDTQYF. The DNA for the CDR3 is TGCGCCAGCAGCGAAGGGACAGGGAGAGATACGCAGTATTTT. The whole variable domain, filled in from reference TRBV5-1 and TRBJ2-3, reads KAGVTQTPRYLIKTRGQQVTLSCSPISGHRSVSWYQQTPGQGLQFLFEYFSETQRNKGNFPGRFSGRQFSNSRSEMNVSTLELGDSALYLCASSEGTGRDTQYFGPGTRLTVL.

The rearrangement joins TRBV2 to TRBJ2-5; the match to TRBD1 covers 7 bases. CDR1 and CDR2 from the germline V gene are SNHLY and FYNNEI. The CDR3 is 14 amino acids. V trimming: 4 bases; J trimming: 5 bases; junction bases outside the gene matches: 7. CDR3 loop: CASSGTTGVETQYF. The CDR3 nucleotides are TGTGCCAGCAGTGGGACCACAGGGGTGGAGACCCAGTACTTC.

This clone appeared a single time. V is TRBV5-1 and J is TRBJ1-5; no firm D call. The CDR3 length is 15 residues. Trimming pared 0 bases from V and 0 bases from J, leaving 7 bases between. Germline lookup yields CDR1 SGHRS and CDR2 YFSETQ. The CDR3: CASSLAGNSNQPQHF. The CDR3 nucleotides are TGCGCCAGCAGCTTGGCTGGGAATAGCAATCAGCCCCAGCATTTT.

The CDR3, as DNA: TGTGCCAGCTCACCACCGGGGGCTAGCACAGATACGCAGTATTTT. Protein: CASSPPGASTDTQYF. The J gene is TRBJ2-3, the V gene TRBV18, with a tentative D call TRBD1 (6 bases). The CDR3 consists of 15 residues. V was trimmed by 0 bases and J by 0 bases, leaving 7 bases between them. Germline V gene lookup returns CDR1 KGHSH and CDR2 LQKENI.

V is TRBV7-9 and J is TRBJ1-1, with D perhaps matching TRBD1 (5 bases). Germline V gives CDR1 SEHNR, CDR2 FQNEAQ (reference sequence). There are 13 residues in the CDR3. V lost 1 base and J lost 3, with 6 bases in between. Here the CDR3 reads CASSLGQHTEAFF. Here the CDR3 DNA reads TGTGCCAGCAGCTTAGGACAGCACACTGAAGCTTTCTTT.

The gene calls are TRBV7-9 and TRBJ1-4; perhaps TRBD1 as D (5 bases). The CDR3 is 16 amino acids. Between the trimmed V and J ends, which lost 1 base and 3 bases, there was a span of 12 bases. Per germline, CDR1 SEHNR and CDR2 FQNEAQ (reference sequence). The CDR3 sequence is CASSLGDRASNEKLFF. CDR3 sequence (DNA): TGTGCCAGCAGCTTAGGGGACCGGGCCTCTAATGAAAAACTGTTTTTT.

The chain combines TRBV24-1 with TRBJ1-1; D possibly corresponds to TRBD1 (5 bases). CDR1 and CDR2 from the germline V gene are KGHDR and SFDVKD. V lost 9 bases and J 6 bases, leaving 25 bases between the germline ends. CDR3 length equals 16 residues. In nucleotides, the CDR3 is TGTGCCACCTTAGGGGCATGGGCGACCCGATGGGCTGAAGCTTTCTTT. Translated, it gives CATLGAWATRWAEAFF.

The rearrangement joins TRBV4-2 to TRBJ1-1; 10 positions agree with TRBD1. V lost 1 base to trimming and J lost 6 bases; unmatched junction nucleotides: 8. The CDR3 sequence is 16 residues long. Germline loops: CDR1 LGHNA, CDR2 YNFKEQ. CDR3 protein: CASSQAGTGDSAEAFF. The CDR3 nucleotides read TGTGCCAGCAGCCAAGCAGGGACAGGGGATTCGGCTGAAGCTTTCTTT.

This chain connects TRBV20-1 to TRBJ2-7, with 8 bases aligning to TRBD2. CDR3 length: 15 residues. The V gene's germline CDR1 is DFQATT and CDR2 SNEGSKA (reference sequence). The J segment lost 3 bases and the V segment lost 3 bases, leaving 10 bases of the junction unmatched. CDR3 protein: CSASVPGGGRYEQYF. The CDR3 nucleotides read TGCAGTGCTAGTGTACCGGGAGGGGGACGCTACGAGCAGTACTTC.

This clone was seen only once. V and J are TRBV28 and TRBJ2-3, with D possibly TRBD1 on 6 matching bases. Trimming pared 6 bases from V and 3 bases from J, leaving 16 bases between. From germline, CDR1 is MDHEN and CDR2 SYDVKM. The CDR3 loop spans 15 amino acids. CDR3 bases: TGTGCCAGCAGGTTCCGTGGACAGTCGACAGATACGCAGTATTTT. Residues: CASRFRGQSTDTQYF.

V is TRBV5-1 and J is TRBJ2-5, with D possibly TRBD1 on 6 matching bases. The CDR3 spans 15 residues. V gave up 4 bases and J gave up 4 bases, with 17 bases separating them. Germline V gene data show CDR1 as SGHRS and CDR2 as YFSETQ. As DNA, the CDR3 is TGCGCCAGCAGCCTGAATCAGGGGTCCGGAGAGACCCAGTACTTC. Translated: CASSLNQGSGETQYF.

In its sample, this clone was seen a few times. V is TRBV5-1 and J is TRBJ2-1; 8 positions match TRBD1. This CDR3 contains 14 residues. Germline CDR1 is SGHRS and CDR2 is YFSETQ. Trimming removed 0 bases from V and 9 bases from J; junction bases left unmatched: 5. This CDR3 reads CASSLAGQGPEQFF. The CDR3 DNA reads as TGCGCCAGCAGCTTGGCAGGACAGGGCCCTGAGCAGTTCTTC.

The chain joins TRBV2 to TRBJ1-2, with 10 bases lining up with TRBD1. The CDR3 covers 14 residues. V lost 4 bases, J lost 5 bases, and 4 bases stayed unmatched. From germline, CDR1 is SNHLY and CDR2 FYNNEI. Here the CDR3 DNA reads TGTGCCAGCAGTGGACAGGGGGCGTTGTATGGCTACACCTTC. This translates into CASSGQGALYGYTF. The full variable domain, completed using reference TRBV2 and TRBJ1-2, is EPEVTQTPSHQVTQMGQEVILRCVPISNHLYFYWYRQILGQKVEFLVSFYNNEISEKSEIFDDQFSVERPDGSNFTLKIRSTKLEDSAMYFCASSGQGALYGYTFGSGTRLTVV.

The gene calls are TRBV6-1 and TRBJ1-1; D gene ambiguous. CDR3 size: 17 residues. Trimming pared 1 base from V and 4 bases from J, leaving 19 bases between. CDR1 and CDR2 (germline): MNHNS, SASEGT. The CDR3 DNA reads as TGTGCCAGCAGTGAAGTGGCCTCAGTGCGCCGGGGCACTGAAGCTTTCTTT. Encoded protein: CASSEVASVRRGTEAFF.

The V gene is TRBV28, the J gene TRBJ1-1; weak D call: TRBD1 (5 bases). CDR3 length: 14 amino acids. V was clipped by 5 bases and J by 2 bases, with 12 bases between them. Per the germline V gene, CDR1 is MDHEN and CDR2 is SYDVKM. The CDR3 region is CASSPGTANTEAFF. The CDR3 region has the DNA TGTGCCAGCAGTCCCGGGACTGCTAACACTGAAGCTTTCTTT.

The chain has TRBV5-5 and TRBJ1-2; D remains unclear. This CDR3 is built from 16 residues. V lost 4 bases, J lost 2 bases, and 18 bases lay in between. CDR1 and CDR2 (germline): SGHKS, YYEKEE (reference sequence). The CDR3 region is CASSGGRPARNYGYTF. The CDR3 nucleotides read TGTGCCAGCAGCGGCGGACGGCCCGCTAGGAACTATGGCTACACCTTC.

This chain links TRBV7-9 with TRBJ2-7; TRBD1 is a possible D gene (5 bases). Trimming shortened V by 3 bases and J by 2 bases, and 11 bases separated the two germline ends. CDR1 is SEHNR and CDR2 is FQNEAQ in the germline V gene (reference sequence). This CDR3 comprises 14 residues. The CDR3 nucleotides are TGTGCCAGCAGCTTGGGGCAGGCGACCTACGAGCAGTACTTC. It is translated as CASSLGQATYEQYF.

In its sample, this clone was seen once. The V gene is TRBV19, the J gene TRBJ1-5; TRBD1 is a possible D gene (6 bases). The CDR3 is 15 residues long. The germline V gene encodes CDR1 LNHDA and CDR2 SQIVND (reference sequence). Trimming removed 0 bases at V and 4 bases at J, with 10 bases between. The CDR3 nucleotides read TGTGCCAGTAGTATAGATTGGACAGATAATCAGCCCCAGCATTTT. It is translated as CASSIDWTDNQPQHF. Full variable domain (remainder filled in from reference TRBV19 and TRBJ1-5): DGGITQSPKYLFRKEGQNVTLSCEQNLNHDAMYWYRQDPGQGLRLIYYSQIVNDFQKGDIAEGYSVSREKKESFPLTVTSAQKNPTAFYLCASSIDWTDNQPQHFGDGTRLSIL.

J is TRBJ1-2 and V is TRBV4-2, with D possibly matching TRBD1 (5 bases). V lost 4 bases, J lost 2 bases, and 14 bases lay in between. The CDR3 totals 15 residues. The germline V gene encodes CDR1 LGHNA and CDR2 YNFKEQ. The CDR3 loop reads CASSPSGGTNYGYTF. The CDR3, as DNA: TGTGCCAGCAGCCCGTCCGGGGGGACCAACTATGGCTACACCTTC.

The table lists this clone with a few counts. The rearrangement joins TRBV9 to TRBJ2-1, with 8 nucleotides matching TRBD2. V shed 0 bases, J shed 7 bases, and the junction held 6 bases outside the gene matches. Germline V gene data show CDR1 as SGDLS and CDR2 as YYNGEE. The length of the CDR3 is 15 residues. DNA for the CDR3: TGTGCCAGCAGCGTAGACCGGGGGGGCCGGAATGAGCAGTTCTTC. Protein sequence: CASSVDRGGRNEQFF. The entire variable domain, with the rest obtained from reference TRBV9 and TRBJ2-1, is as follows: DSGVTQTPKHLITATGQRVTLRCSPRSGDLSVYWYQQSLDQGLQFLIQYYNGEERAKGNILERFSAQQFPDLHSELNLSSLELGDSALYFCASSVDRGGRNEQFFGPGTRLTVL.

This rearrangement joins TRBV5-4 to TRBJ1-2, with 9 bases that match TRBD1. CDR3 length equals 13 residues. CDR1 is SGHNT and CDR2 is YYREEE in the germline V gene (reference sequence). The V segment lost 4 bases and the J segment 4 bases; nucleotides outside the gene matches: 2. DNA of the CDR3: TGTGCCAGCAGCCCGACAGGGGGCTATGGCTACACCTTC. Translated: CASSPTGGYGYTF.

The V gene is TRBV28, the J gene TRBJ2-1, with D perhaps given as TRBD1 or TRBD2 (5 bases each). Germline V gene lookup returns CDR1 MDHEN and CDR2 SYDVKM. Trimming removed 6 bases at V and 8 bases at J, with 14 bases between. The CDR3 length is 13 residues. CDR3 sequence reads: CASSPTRGDEQFF. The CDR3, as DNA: TGTGCCAGCAGCCCAACTAGGGGCGATGAGCAGTTCTTC.